This TCR beta chain was recorded in a study of blood T cell repertoires in COVID-19 (TCRdb year 2020). Broadly, across the study: The collaborator samples originated in the United States, Italy and Spain and spanned the acute and convalescent phases of COVID-19. The prospective study material was composed of cDNA or gDNA derived from T cells, B-cell-depleted T cells, or PBMCs. Subjects who had been exposed to COVID-19, were actively infected with it, or had recovered from it provided the deeply sampled blood TCRbeta repertoires that made up the dataset. The repertoires were released in a freely available public database meant as a resource for research on the immune response to SARS-CoV-2. The samples were drawn from two sources: the first 160 participants of the ongoing ImmuneRACE study, and 1,000 to 1,500 subjects contributed by 6 global collaborators. A de-identified subject ID, COVID-19 status, age in years and sex were almost always included in the sample metadata. Where available, HLA class I and class II types were taken from metadata supplied by the sample provider and were not determined by assay-based typing. What the work shows at the level of the full study, not this receptor alone: Clinical and demographic metadata were provided uncurated, with the amount varying by source and participant.

In its sample, this clone was seen once. Its binding antigen is unknown. Base qualities are not recorded, but no much larger clone differs from it by a single base. The CDR3 numbers 16 residues from cysteine through phenylalanine. Just CDR3 DNA is preserved here, 48 bases in frame from base 1. Trimming takes 6 bases off V and 3 bases off J; junction bases not matched to a gene: 8. Via the germline V gene (reference sequence), CDR1 is LNHDA and CDR2 SQIVND. In the prospective study, participants were roughly 18 to 100 years old, resided in fewer than 25 geographic areas of the United States, and were enrolled through a virtual design. Cohort assignment in the prospective study relied on participant-reported clinical history from a screening survey and a study questionnaire. Each participant in the prospective study had whole blood, serum and a nasopharyngeal or oropharyngeal swab collected by mobile phlebotomists. Over an approximately 2-month period, participants in the prospective study had the option of providing additional blood draws and questionnaires. Before DNA extraction, blood samples from the prospective study were shipped at room temperature or frozen.

The immunoSEQ Assay, a bias-controlled multiplex PCR, was used to amplify TCRbeta CDR3 regions from genomic DNA. The paper's data handling went like this. Within the assay, amplification of reference gene primers was used to estimate how many nucleated cells each sample contained. To quantify the absolute abundance of each unique TCRbeta CDR3 rearrangement, sequence reads were collapsed and filtered. For each sample, productive Simpson clonality was calculated by taking the square root of Simpson's diversity index across productive rearrangements. In TCRdb, the immuneACCESS table is reduced to in-frame sequences with V and J assigned. These tables do not hold every clone; where another copy was compared, an unresolved V gene accounts for under half, and the others remain unexplained. That table furnishes V, J and clone size, whereas the DNA furnished D and trimming. A total of under 200,000 clones appear in this sample, roughly 80% of them only once. The top ten clones comprise around 6% of the sample.

The clonotype comes from a woman in her thirties or forties with acute COVID-19. The sequence is built from TRBV19 and TRBJ1-1, with 12 middle bases fitting TRBD1. The sequencing input was PBMCs or T cells enriched from blood (not recorded which). In nucleotide form, the sequence is TGTGCCAGTAGACGGGGACAGGGGGCTTGGGACACTGAAGCTTTCTTT. This gives the protein CASRRGQGAWDTEAFF.